These T cell receptor beta chains were read from a single sample in a study of blood T cell repertoires in COVID-19. Produced via immunoSEQ multiplex PCR; TCRdb's table is partial and in-frame only. The sample records around 37,000 clones, approximately 86% being singletons. The specimen was peripheral blood. The receptors stem from a man in his fifties or sixties with active or convalescent COVID-19. The CDR3 runs from the conserved cysteine through the conserved F or W. The order of the fields is CDR3 protein, CDR3 DNA, D gene, clone size, J gene, V gene. A D gene is named only where the DNA matches it firmly. Size is stated for part of the rows, as once, few or many counts, or as a class when the clone is expanded.

CDR3 protein: CASSSSTGLGYGYTF
CDR3 DNA: TGTGCCAGCAGCTCAAGTACAGGGTTGGGCTATGGCTACACCTTC
D gene: -
clone size: -
J gene: TRBJ1-2
V gene: TRBV7-9

CDR3 protein: CASSFSGARAYEQYF
CDR3 DNA: TGTGCCAGCAGCTTTTCAGGAGCGAGGGCCTACGAGCAGTACTTC
D gene: -
clone size: -
J gene: TRBJ2-7
V gene: TRBV7-2

CDR3 protein: CASSSRGRGNTEAFF
CDR3 DNA: TGTGCCAGCAGTTCTAGGGGGAGGGGGAACACTGAAGCTTTCTTT
D gene: -
clone size: -
J gene: TRBJ1-1
V gene: TRBV27

CDR3 protein: CASSWRLAGGETQYF
CDR3 DNA: TGTGCCAGCAGCTGGCGACTAGCGGGAGGGGAGACCCAGTACTTC
D gene: TRBD2
clone size: once
J gene: TRBJ2-5
V gene: TRBV5-8

CDR3 protein: CASSLISRRETQYF
CDR3 DNA: TGTGCCAGCAGCTTAATTTCTAGACGGGAGACCCAGTACTTC
D gene: -
clone size: few
J gene: TRBJ2-5
V gene: TRBV11-2

CDR3 protein: CASSFQQGSQGEKLFF
CDR3 DNA: TGTGCCAGCAGTTTCCAACAGGGGTCCCAAGGTGAAAAACTGTTTTTT
D gene: TRBD1
clone size: -
J gene: TRBJ1-4
V gene: TRBV28

CDR3 protein: CASSSTGQGGYGYTF
CDR3 DNA: TGTGCCAGCAGCTCTACGGGACAGGGAGGCTATGGCTACACCTTC
D gene: TRBD1
clone size: -
J gene: TRBJ1-2
V gene: TRBV7-2

CDR3 protein: CASSYERETGRNRVEQFF
CDR3 DNA: TGTGCCAGCAGTTATGAGCGGGAGACAGGTCGGAATAGGGTTGAGCAGTTCTTC
D gene: TRBD2
clone size: -
J gene: TRBJ2-1
V gene: TRBV6-2/TRBV6-3

CDR3 protein: CASSQDAGGYEQYF
CDR3 DNA: TGTGCCAGCAGCCAAGACGCAGGGGGCTACGAGCAGTACTTC
D gene: TRBD1
clone size: -
J gene: TRBJ2-7
V gene: TRBV3-1/TRBV3-2

CDR3 protein: CASSLTPLGTGGNQPQHF
CDR3 DNA: TGTGCCAGCAGCTTAACCCCCCTAGGGACAGGGGGGAATCAGCCCCAGCATTTT
D gene: TRBD1
clone size: -
J gene: TRBJ1-5
V gene: TRBV7-9

CDR3 protein: CASSQGASGIGEETQYF
CDR3 DNA: TGTGCCAGCAGCCAAGGGGCTAGCGGGATAGGGGAGGAGACCCAGTACTTC
D gene: TRBD2
clone size: -
J gene: TRBJ2-5
V gene: TRBV4-2

CDR3 protein: CASSSAGQGSSEQYF
CDR3 DNA: TGTGCCAGCAGCTCAGCGGGACAGGGATCGTCCGAGCAGTACTTC
D gene: TRBD1
clone size: -
J gene: TRBJ2-7
V gene: TRBV5-4

CDR3 protein: CASSTRHGLGYGYTF
CDR3 DNA: TGTGCCAGCAGCACACGCCATGGGCTGGGCTATGGCTACACCTTC
D gene: -
clone size: -
J gene: TRBJ1-2
V gene: TRBV13

CDR3 protein: CASREGLAVSYEQYF
CDR3 DNA: TGTGCCAGCAGGGAGGGACTAGCGGTCTCCTACGAGCAGTACTTC
D gene: TRBD2
clone size: -
J gene: TRBJ2-7
V gene: TRBV27

CDR3 protein: CASSFTSGSREQYF
CDR3 DNA: TGTGCCAGCAGCTTCACTAGCGGGAGTAGGGAGCAGTACTTC
D gene: TRBD2
clone size: few
J gene: TRBJ2-7
V gene: TRBV7-8

CDR3 protein: CASSPRGLAGIAKNIQYF
CDR3 DNA: TGTGCCAGCAGTCCTCGGGGACTAGCGGGCATAGCCAAAAACATTCAGTACTTC
D gene: TRBD2
clone size: -
J gene: TRBJ2-4
V gene: TRBV28

CDR3 protein: CASSLGAGQGGPEQYF
CDR3 DNA: TGCGCCAGCAGCTTGGGCGCGGGACAGGGGGGGCCCGAGCAGTACTTC
D gene: TRBD1
clone size: -
J gene: TRBJ2-7
V gene: TRBV5-1

CDR3 protein: CASSEDYRTETDTQYF
CDR3 DNA: TGTGCCAGCAGTGAAGACTATCGGACTGAAACAGATACGCAGTATTTT
D gene: -
clone size: -
J gene: TRBJ2-3
V gene: TRBV6-1

CDR3 protein: CASSLQGDTEAFF
CDR3 DNA: TGTGCCAGCAGCTTACAGGGGGACACTGAAGCTTTCTTT
D gene: TRBD1
clone size: -
J gene: TRBJ1-1
V gene: TRBV7-6

CDR3 protein: CASSPRTDTNYGYTF
CDR3 DNA: TGTGCCAGCTCACCACGGACAGATACTAACTATGGCTACACCTTC
D gene: -
clone size: once
J gene: TRBJ1-2
V gene: TRBV18